The TCR beta chain described here comes from a study of T cells in Graves' hyperthyroidism and ophthalmopathy (dated by TCRdb to the late 2010s). About the full investigation: Peripheral blood samples were taken at initial diagnosis, before any treatment was given. A discovery cohort of about a hundred patients, 43 with Graves' ophthalmopathy and under 60 with stable Graves' hyperthyroidism, was used to find distinguishing TCR V-J signatures. Prospective prediction of ophthalmopathy was tested in an independent validation cohort of 18 to 20 hyperthyroidism patients and 15 to 17 patients who later progressed to ophthalmopathy. The approximately 95 discovery patients were divided at random into training and test sets in a 7:3 ratio. In addition, the study compared T-cell repertoires in thyroid tissue and in blood from 6 or 7 Graves' hyperthyroidism patients. After blood sampling, hyperthyroidism patients were treated with methimazole at a starting dose of 30 mg daily, and ophthalmopathy patients were treated with high-dose intravenous methylprednisolone. The paper describes TCR Vbeta CDR3 sequencing of 140 or so peripheral blood samples, made up of about 41 ophthalmopathy patients, 70 to 75 hyperthyroidism patients and 17 progressor patients. On the study overall, not on this receptor specifically: Sample size was not statistically predetermined, and investigators were not blinded to group allocation. Most expanded thyroid clonotypes (frequency above 0.001) were also detected in blood, suggesting blood repertoires may reflect thyroid immune responses. Ophthalmopathy was separated from stable hyperthyroidism by a 13 V-J signature model, with 87.88% sensitivity and about 81% specificity obtained in cross-validation and 80%/75% obtained in testing. During validation, the model predicted progression to ophthalmopathy a median of around six months ahead of onset, with around 71% sensitivity and 72% to 80% specificity.

TCR beta CDR3 regions were amplified from RNA transcripts. For the first round of RT-PCR on the TCR CDR3, the HTBI primer set was used together with the Qiagen OneStep RT-PCR kit. Libraries were constructed in a second round of multiplex PCR, after which size selection and purification were carried out. Sequencing of the libraries was done on an Illumina HiSeq2000 using paired-end 100 bp reads. Per the source publication's procedure: SOAPnuke was used to process the raw data, removing reads that contained adapters or uncalled bases, had a mean Phred below 15, or lacked an exact match to the constant primer or identifier. High-quality paired reads were merged using COPE v1.2.5, and each unique nucleotide sequence was defined as a clonotype. MiTCR v1.1 was used to align clonotypes to the IMGT TRBV, TRBD and TRBJ reference segments. Analysis was restricted to V-J combinations with a frequency above 0.0001, which covered roughly 99% of repertoires. A TCS score was defined as the ratio between F50 (clonal expansion) and ExV (chaos), using BLOSUM62-based TCRdist between CDR3 peptides within each V-J. Welch's t-statistics and random forest reduced 514 V-J features to 10 to 15, which were used in a naive Bayes classifier (R e1071). The raw public reads went through TCRdb reprocessing: fastp at Q25, MiXCR clone calling, in-frame beta chains kept. A single entry per CDR3 protein holds the most common genes and DNA from its merged rows. What appears here as the V and J calls and clone size reflects TCRdb's work, not the paper's. This sample holds some 300,000 distinct CDR3 sequences; about an eighth were observed only once. The biggest ten clones account for 7.9% of the sample.

This clonotype was counted many times. Its antigen is currently not known. Nothing much larger sits one base from this clone, and base qualities are not available. The junction carries 20 bases between V and J, which are trimmed by 6 bases and 0 bases respectively. According to the germline V gene, CDR1 reads KGHDR and CDR2 reads SFDVKD. Reading from cysteine to phenylalanine, the CDR3 counts 19 amino acids. The retained sequence is limited to the CDR3, 57 bases, with the frame set at the first base. Graves' hyperthyroidism was defined as stable when no progression to ophthalmopathy occurred over 18 months of follow-up. Hyperthyroidism patients were newly diagnosed, had a disease duration of under 2 months, and were aged 18 to 65 years. Patients with uncontrolled infections, other autoimmune diseases, pregnancy or lactation were excluded. Diagnoses were based on clinical symptoms, serum thyroxine and TRAb, thyroid ultrasound and orbital computed tomography. PBMCs were separated from 10 ml of fresh peripheral blood using Ficoll-Paque density gradient centrifugation. Total RNA was extracted using Trizol reagent, and RNA quality was assessed on an Agilent 2100 Bioanalyzer.

The TCR originated in a woman in her thirties or forties with Graves' hyperthyroidism. Source material: blood. The chain couples TRBV24-1 to TRBJ2-6, with no D gene named confidently. The CDR3 protein: CATSIISRPPISGANVLTF. The DNA is as follows: TGTGCCACCAGTATCATTAGCAGGCCGCCGATCTCTGGGGCCAACGTCCTGACTTTC.